The clone carrying this TCR beta chain was found many times. Trimming cost V 3 bases and J 6 bases; bases outside gene matches: 0. Germline-derived CDR1 and CDR2 are LNHDA and SQIVND (reference sequence). The CDR3 length is 13 residues. These data come from a study of T-cell reconstitution after alpha-beta-depleted transplantation in children. This sample's TCRbeta library carried unique molecular identifier barcodes. TCRdb called the PCR reads again in MiXCR, with one record for every CDR3 protein. The sample yields 240,000 or so distinct CDR3 sequences, approximately 12% seen once. This clonotype was obtained from a human donor who donated a stem cell graft to a child with acute lymphoblastic leukemia. This sample comprised PBMCs from the stem cell graft donor, obtained from the stem cell graft. The chain couples TRBV19 to TRBJ2-1; TRBD2 aligns across 9 bases. For the CDR3, the DNA is TGTGCCAGTAGTATTAGCGGGGGCAATGAGCAGTTCTTC. This codes for CASSISGGNEQFF.